This T cell receptor beta chain was found in a study of cytomegalovirus exposure and HLA in healthy donors. General study findings and limits: Later on, a genetic analysis was performed. It linked a missense variant in DCLRE1C with V- and J-gene trimming of TCR beta. TCR beta sequences reportedly predicted most subjects' HLA-A and HLA-B alleles accurately. Most TCR beta V segments were productive about 87% or about 30% of the time in an earlier analysis.

A word on this clone: What it binds is not known.

A multiplex PCR was run with 60 Vbeta primers and 13 Jbeta primers. Profiled with immunoSEQ multiplex PCR; TCRdb holds only in-frame clones, not every one. The sample lists approximately 110,000 clones, about 70% occurring once. V was cut by 0 bases and J by 2 bases, with 12 bases left in between. The CDR3 runs 15 residues. CDR1 is SGDLS and CDR2 is YYNGEE in the germline V gene. V is TRBV9 and J is TRBJ2-7; maybe TRBD2 (5 bases). The receptor comes from a man aged 25 to 45 in good health and CMV-seropositive. Sequenced sample: PBMCs. This chain's CDR3 is CASSVGAGVAYEQYF. The CDR3 nucleotides read TGTGCCAGCAGCGTAGGCGCCGGGGTCGCCTACGAGCAGTACTTC. The whole variable domain, remainder taken from reference TRBV9 and TRBJ2-7, is DSGVTQTPKHLITATGQRVTLRCSPRSGDLSVYWYQQSLDQGLQFLIQYYNGEERAKGNILERFSAQQFPDLHSELNLSSLELGDSALYFCASSVGAGVAYEQYFGPGTRLTVT.